Following are 19 T cell receptor beta chains from one sample sequenced in a study of control samples from healthy donors and cancer patients. The assay was immunoSEQ multiplex PCR, and TCRdb's table has in-frame clones only and misses some. The profile covers 120,000 or so clones, with 80% to 90% appearing a single time and 9.5% to 13% taken by the ten largest. The sample taken for sequencing was blood. These receptors all come from a man between 25 and 39 years old in good health.

The genes are TRBV7-9 and TRBJ2-7; weak D call: TRBD1 (8 bases). The CDR3 spans 14 residues. Looked up from germline, CDR1 is SEHNR and CDR2 is FQNEAQ (reference sequence). Between the trimmed V and J ends, which lost 5 bases and 12 bases, there was a span of 23 bases. Here the CDR3 reads CASSPGGTGNERYF. The CDR3 DNA sequence: TGTGCCAGCAGCCCCGGGGGGACAGGTAACGAGAGGTACTTC.

The CDR3 DNA sequence: TGTGCCAGCAGTTATGAACCACAGGGGGCGGCTGGCTACACCTTC. This sequence encodes CASSYEPQGAAGYTF. The genes are TRBV27 and TRBJ1-2; 9 bases match TRBD1. Per the germline V gene, CDR1 is MNHEY and CDR2 is SMNVEV (reference sequence). Trimming at V came to 4 bases and at J to 7 bases, leaving 10 bases not matched to a gene. The length of the CDR3 is 15 residues.

This clone was recorded only once. The chain employs TRBV6-5 and TRBJ2-1, with 8 bases that match TRBD2. This CDR3 region has 14 residues. V gave up 6 bases and J gave up 3 bases; unmatched junction bases: 4. Germline V lookup: CDR1 MNHEY, CDR2 SVGAGI. Here the CDR3 reads CASSLSGVYNEQFF. CDR3 in DNA: TGTGCCAGCAGCCTTAGCGGGGTCTACAATGAGCAGTTCTTC.

The rearrangement uses TRBV19 and TRBJ1-4; 7 bases agree with TRBD1. The CDR3 is 13 residues long. CDR1 is LNHDA and CDR2 is SQIVND in the germline V gene (reference sequence). Losses at the gene ends were 3 bases for V and 8 bases for J; bases not matched to a gene: 3. The CDR3 protein is CASSIIGGEKLFF. The DNA of the CDR3 is TGTGCCAGTAGTATTATAGGGGGCGAAAAACTGTTTTTT.

This clone occurred once. J is TRBJ2-4 and V is TRBV2; 11 bases are a match to TRBD1. J was trimmed by 7 bases and V by 6 bases; bases with no gene match: 5. The CDR3 is made up of 14 amino acids. Germline lookup yields CDR1 SNHLY and CDR2 FYNNEI. The CDR3 DNA reads as TGTGCCAGCAGGGGACAGGGGGGTAGCAACATTCAGTACTTC. It yields the protein CASRGQGGSNIQYF.

This chain joins TRBV18 and TRBJ1-2; D ambiguous. CDR1 is KGHSH, CDR2 LQKENI, per germline. The ends were cut back, 1 base at V and 8 bases at J, with 8 bases in the middle. The CDR3 totals 12 residues. The CDR3 loop reads CASSPQDGGYTF. CDR3 nucleotide sequence: TGTGCCAGCTCACCACAGGACGGCGGCTACACCTTC.

This clone was detected once. This rearrangement joins TRBV2 to TRBJ1-1, with a tentative D call TRBD1 (5 bases). The CDR3 length is 12 residues. Germline V lookup: CDR1 SNHLY, CDR2 FYNNEI. The germline V and J ends were trimmed by 6 bases and 8 bases, with 13 bases remaining between them. Here the CDR3 reads CASRGPGLEAFF. For the CDR3, the DNA is TGTGCCAGCAGGGGCCCGGGACTCGAAGCTTTCTTT.

This chain uses TRBV7-2 with TRBJ2-5; D possibly corresponds to TRBD2 (6 bases). From germline, CDR1 is SGHTA and CDR2 FQGNSA. Trimming took off 2 bases at V and 5 bases at J, with 12 bases between the two ends. This CDR3 is built from 14 residues. CDR3 coding DNA: TGTGCCAGCAGCTTATGGCGGGGTGATGAGACCCAGTACTTC. This encodes CASSLWRGDETQYF.

J is TRBJ2-1 and V is TRBV5-1, with TRBD2 matching over 14 bases. Germline V gene sequence: CDR1 SGHRS, CDR2 YFSETQ. Trimming at V came to 0 bases and at J to 7 bases, leaving 3 bases not matched to a gene. The CDR3 runs 16 residues. The CDR3 region is CASSLGGTSGGNEQFF. As DNA, the CDR3 is TGCGCCAGCAGCTTGGGCGGGACTAGCGGGGGTAATGAGCAGTTCTTC.

V usage is TRBV20-1 and J usage is TRBJ2-7; TRBD2 is a possible D gene (5 bases). Per the germline V gene, CDR1 is DFQATT and CDR2 is SNEGSKA (reference sequence). With 3 bases removed from V and 3 bases from J, the gap between germline ends came to 6 bases. This CDR3 spans 11 amino acids. In nucleotides, the CDR3 is TGCAGTGCTAGGAGGGTCTACGAGCAGTACTTC. Its protein product is CSARRVYEQYF.

The gene calls are TRBV4-1 and TRBJ1-3; D is ambiguous. Trimming removed 4 bases at V and 0 bases at J, with 10 bases between. This CDR3 is 15 amino acids long. CDR1 and CDR2 from the germline V gene are MGHRA and YSYEKL. Here the CDR3 reads CASSPTSGSGNTIYF. DNA of the CDR3: TGCGCCAGCAGCCCCACCTCGGGCTCTGGAAACACCATATATTTT.

This chain connects TRBV4-1 to TRBJ1-5; D is ambiguous. Trimming removed 0 bases at V and 0 bases at J, with 12 bases between. This CDR3 has 17 amino acids. Germline CDR1 MGHRA, CDR2 YSYEKL. CDR3: CASSQDNPRYSNQPQHF. The CDR3 DNA reads TGCGCCAGCAGCCAAGATAATCCGAGATATAGCAATCAGCCCCAGCATTTT.

The chain is built from TRBV5-6 and TRBJ1-1; D may be TRBD1 (6 bases). Germline V lookup: CDR1 SGHDT, CDR2 YYEEEE. Trimming cost V 4 bases and J 4 bases, with 11 bases left between them. The CDR3 extends over 13 amino acids. For the CDR3, the DNA is TGTGCCAGCAGCGGGGGAGGGGGCACTGAAGCTTTCTTT. Amino acid sequence: CASSGGGGTEAFF.

A single count supports this clone. Other DNA sequences within the sample encode an identical CDR3. The chain employs TRBV10-2 and TRBJ2-3, with D perhaps TRBD1 (6 bases). V was pared by 2 bases and J by 1 base, with 10 bases between. The CDR3 runs to 15 residues. Germline loops: CDR1 WSHSY, CDR2 SAAADI. The CDR3 DNA sequence: TGCGCCAGCAGTGAGCCAGCAGGGGGCACAGATACGCAGTATTTT. This sequence encodes CASSEPAGGTDTQYF.

The chain has TRBV7-9 and TRBJ1-3; unclear D gene. V was shortened by 1 base and J by 5 bases, with 12 bases between the two germline ends. The CDR3 consists of 15 residues. Germline lookup yields CDR1 SEHNR and CDR2 FQNEAQ (reference sequence). The CDR3 coding sequence is TGTGCCAGCAGCTTAGGGCCCGCAAATCGAAACACCATATATTTT. This codes for CASSLGPANRNTIYF.

This chain uses TRBV6-6 with TRBJ2-1; D is unresolved. The germline V and J ends were trimmed by 4 bases and 4 bases, with 14 bases remaining between them. Germline V gives CDR1 MNHNY, CDR2 SVGAGI (reference sequence). CDR3 length: 15 residues. The CDR3 DNA follows: TGTGCCAGCAGTTCTGGAACTATTTCTTACAATGAGCAGTTCTTC. This gives the protein CASSSGTISYNEQFF.

The chain links TRBV2 to TRBJ1-6; 8 bases agree with TRBD1. The CDR3 sequence is 14 residues long. The germline gives CDR1 SNHLY, CDR2 FYNNEI. The J segment lost 7 bases and the V segment lost 6 bases, leaving 5 bases of the junction unmatched. The CDR3 spells CASSARTGNSPLHF. CDR3 DNA sequence: TGTGCCAGCAGCGCGAGGACAGGGAATTCACCCCTCCACTTT.

This clone has only one observation. This sequence joins TRBV5-4 and TRBJ2-7; 7 nucleotides line up with TRBD2. The trim removed 4 bases at V and 2 bases at J, leaving 3 bases unmatched. This CDR3 comprises 13 residues. Per germline, CDR1 SGHNT and CDR2 YYREEE (reference sequence). The CDR3 region is CASSREAAYEQYV. In DNA, the CDR3 is TGTGCCAGCAGCCGGGAGGCGGCCTACGAGCAGTACGTC.

V is TRBV5-6 and J is TRBJ2-7; 7 nucleotides align to TRBD2. Germline CDR1 reads SGHDT; CDR2 reads YYEEEE. The CDR3 extends over 12 amino acids. The V gene end was trimmed by 2 bases and the J gene end by 6 bases; junction bases not matched to a gene: 2. The CDR3 is CASSFGGFEQYV. The CDR3 bases are TGTGCCAGCAGCTTCGGGGGGTTCGAGCAGTACGTC.